This TCR beta chain stems from a study of early T cells in non-severe SARS-CoV-2 infection. This clonotype was recorded at least ten times. Germline CDR1 KGHDR, CDR2 SFDVKD. Trimming left V 1 base short and J 8 bases short, with 11 bases between. The CDR3 has 14 residues. Individual cDNA molecules received unique molecular identifiers. Using its own MiXCR run on the 5' RACE reads, TCRdb lists one record per CDR3 protein. The data show 60,000 to 75,000 distinct CDR3 sequences, roughly 12% seen once. The specimen was whole blood, collected at baseline. The rearrangement links TRBV24-1 to TRBJ2-1, with TRBD2 as a possible D gene (6 bases). The clonotype was recovered from an adult who was a healthcare worker with PCR-confirmed SARS-CoV-2 infection or an uninfected control (not recorded which). CDR3 sequence: CATSDLGGMDEQFF. The CDR3 DNA reads TGTGCCACCAGTGATTTAGGAGGGATGGATGAGCAGTTCTTC.